Below are 26 T cell receptor beta chains sequenced from a single sample in a study of tumor-infiltrating lymphocytes in primary liver carcinoma (dated by TCRdb to between 2016 and 2019). Reads for this sample came from an Illumina HiSeq 2500. TCRbeta-specific cDNA was reverse-transcribed from 500 ng total RNA using a constant-region primer and ProtoScript II reverse transcriptase. Three nested multiplex PCR rounds, following a slightly modified ARM-PCR procedure, were used to build the TCRbeta libraries. The first two PCR rounds used multiplex TRBV1-TRBV30 forward primers with a Cbeta reverse primer, each for approximately 11 cycles. The raw public reads went through TCRdb reprocessing: fastp at Q25, MiXCR clone calling, in-frame beta chains kept. Records with the same CDR3 protein are collapsed into one entry carrying the most frequent genes and DNA. The sample contains 300,000 to 350,000 distinct CDR3 sequences, almost 65% of them found a single time. Clones ranked in the top ten supply about 6.5% of the sample.

Blood RNA was extracted from unsorted whole blood with TRIzol reagent; germline DNA came from the DNeasy Blood & Tissue kit. The material sequenced was peripheral blood. The receptors derive from a man between 35 and 55 years old with primary liver carcinoma and hepatitis B virus infection.

This clonotype has more than one count but fewer than ten. A much larger clone lies a single base off, so this may be a read error. The chain has TRBV6-6 and TRBJ2-1; the match to TRBD1 covers 9 bases. The CDR3 is 16 residues long. CDR1 MNHNY and CDR2 SVGAGI come from the germline V gene (reference sequence). This chain's CDR3 is CVSSYPDRGAYNEQFF. Here the CDR3 DNA reads TGTGTCAGCAGTTACCCGGACAGGGGCGCTTACAATGAGCAGTTCTTC.

The chain is built from TRBV15 and TRBJ2-1; TRBD1 or TRBD2 may be the D gene (5 bases each). CDR1 is LNHNV and CDR2 is YYDKDF in the germline V gene (reference sequence). V was pared by 5 bases and J by 4 bases, with 15 bases between. This CDR3 has 15 residues. CDR3: CATSRPGTSYNEQFF. The CDR3 nucleotides read TGTGCCACCAGCCGACCCGGGACGTCTTACAATGAGCAGTTCTTC.

There are many counts of this clonotype. The chain recombines TRBV6-2 or TRBV6-3 with TRBJ2-1; no firm D call. This CDR3 contains 11 residues. V dropped 4 bases and J dropped 8 bases, with 6 bases sitting between them. From germline, CDR1 is MNHEY and CDR2 SVGEGT. CDR3 loop: CASSFSYEQFF. The CDR3 DNA follows: TGTGCCAGCAGTTTTAGCTATGAGCAGTTCTTC.

The V gene is TRBV25-1, the J gene TRBJ2-4; 9 bases fit TRBD1. Germline CDR1 is MGHDK and CDR2 is SYGVNS. The V and J ends lost 8 bases and 9 bases, in that order; junction bases with no gene match: 8. The CDR3 covers 13 residues. The CDR3: CASCSGTGSIQYF. CDR3 sequence (DNA): TGTGCCAGCTGTTCGGGGACAGGGTCCATTCAGTACTTC.

The V call is TRBV5-1, the J call TRBJ1-5, with 7 nucleotides matching TRBD1. The germline gives CDR1 SGHRS, CDR2 YFSETQ. Trimming removed 7 bases from V and 6 bases from J; junction bases left unmatched: 10. The CDR3 totals 14 residues. CDR3 residues: CASGPRGGFQPQHF. The CDR3 bases are TGCGCCAGCGGGCCACGAGGGGGCTTTCAGCCCCAGCATTTT.

The chain carries TRBV6-1 and TRBJ2-1; D is unclear. Germline V gene sequence: CDR1 MNHNS, CDR2 SASEGT. Trimming cost V 0 bases and J 3 bases, with 18 bases left between them. This CDR3 has 18 amino acids. The CDR3 DNA is TGTGCCAGCAGTGAAGCCTTCAGGAACCGTTTCATCTACAATGAGCAGTTCTTC. Translating it yields CASSEAFRNRFIYNEQFF.

This chain links TRBV11-2 with TRBJ1-1; D is unresolved. V was clipped by 3 bases and J by 7 bases, with 15 bases between them. In germline, CDR1 is SGHAT, CDR2 FQNNGV. The CDR3 is 14 residues long. CDR3 loop: CASSFCGLGSEAFF. DNA of the CDR3: TGTGCCAGCAGCTTTTGCGGCTTAGGAAGTGAAGCTTTCTTT. The whole variable domain, filled in from reference TRBV11-2 and TRBJ1-1, reads EAGVAQSPRYKIIEKRQSVAFWCNPISGHATLYWYQQILGQGPKLLIQFQNNGVVDDSQLPKDRFSAERLKGVDSTLKIQPAKLEDSAVYLCASSFCGLGSEAFFGQGTRLTVV.

There are a few counts of this clonotype. A much larger clone differs from this one at a single base, so this may be a read error. This chain connects TRBV29-1 to TRBJ2-7, with 9 bases that match TRBD1. V lost 2 bases to trimming and J lost 1 base; unmatched junction nucleotides: 6. Germline CDR1 is SQVTM and CDR2 is ANQGSEA. This CDR3 has 15 residues. CDR3 sequence: CSVEPDRGLSYEQYF. DNA of the CDR3: TGCAGCGTTGAACCGGACAGGGGCCTTTCCTACGAGCAGTACTTC.

The chain uses TRBV5-4 and TRBJ2-7; D possibly corresponds to TRBD1 (5 bases). The CDR3 is 13 amino acids. CDR1 and CDR2 (germline): SGHNT, YYREEE (reference sequence). V was clipped by 4 bases and J by 6 bases, with 14 bases between them. This CDR3 is CASSLTRGLEQYF. DNA for the CDR3: TGTGCCAGCAGCCTGACAAGGGGCCTCGAGCAGTACTTC.

This clonotype came up many times. The chain combines TRBV10-3 with TRBJ2-3, with 8 bases identical to TRBD2. CDR3 length: 15 residues. V lost 4 bases, J lost 4 bases, and 7 bases stayed unmatched. The V gene's germline CDR1 is ENHRY and CDR2 SYGVKD. The CDR3 region has the DNA TGTGCCATCAGTGTCTCAGCGGGAGCATCAGATACGCAGTATTTT. Translation gives CAISVSAGASDTQYF.

V and J are TRBV9 and TRBJ2-2; D remains ambiguous. The length of the CDR3 is 15 residues. The germline V and J ends were trimmed by 4 bases and 6 bases, with 16 bases remaining between them. Germline lookup yields CDR1 SGDLS and CDR2 YYNGEE. Here the CDR3 reads CASSTETNGAGELFF. The CDR3 bases are TGTGCCAGCAGCACCGAGACGAACGGCGCCGGGGAGCTGTTTTTT.

This sequence joins TRBV4-2 and TRBJ2-1; D perhaps matches TRBD2 (5 bases). The CDR3 contains 13 residues. Germline lookup yields CDR1 LGHNA and CDR2 YNFKEQ. V shed 4 bases and J shed 7 bases, with 11 bases lying between them. The CDR3 DNA follows: TGTGCCAGCAGCCCGCTAGCTGGGAATGAGCAGTTCTTC. This codes for CASSPLAGNEQFF.

The rearrangement joins TRBV11-2 to TRBJ2-7, with TRBD2 identical over 10 bases. The V and J ends lost 10 bases and 3 bases, in that order; junction bases with no gene match: 15. The CDR3 is made up of 16 amino acids. CDR1 is SGHAT, CDR2 FQNNGV, per germline. The CDR3 region has the DNA TGTGCCAACGGCCGAAGGGGGACTAGCGAGTACTACGAGCAGTACTTC. Protein product: CANGRRGTSEYYEQYF.

This chain connects TRBV10-3 to TRBJ2-2; possible D gene TRBD2, 6 bases. Trimming removed 10 bases at V and 4 bases at J, with 16 bases between. Germline-derived CDR1 and CDR2 are ENHRY and SYGVKD. This CDR3 is 14 amino acids long. For the CDR3, the DNA is TGTGCCACCAGAGTGCGGGATGGCACCGGGGAGCTGTTTTTT. This translates into CATRVRDGTGELFF.

For the CDR3, the DNA is TGTGCCAGCAGCTTAGGCGATCCGCCCCAGTATTTT. Encoded protein: CASSLGDPPQYF. The chain joins TRBV11-3 to TRBJ1-5; D ambiguous. Near its end, the DNA agrees better with TRBJ2-3, so the J call may be wrong. The germline gives CDR1 SGHNT, CDR2 YENEEA. The CDR3 is 12 residues long.

In regard to this clonotype: A read error is likely, as this CDR3 ends without the conserved phenylalanine or tryptophan. This chain links TRBV29-1 with TRBJ1-2; the D is unclear. CDR3 length: 11 amino acids. V gave up 8 bases and J gave up 6 bases, with 13 bases separating them. Per germline, CDR1 SQVTM and CDR2 ANQGSEA. The CDR3 DNA reads as TGCAGCCTTGTCTTCGGGAATGGCTACACCTTA. Its protein product is CSLVFGNGYTL.

The chain recombines TRBV11-2 with TRBJ2-1; D gene uncertain. The germline V and J ends were trimmed by 2 bases and 7 bases, with 21 bases remaining between them. The CDR3 loop spans 17 amino acids. Germline-derived CDR1 and CDR2 are SGHAT and FQNNGV. The CDR3 bases are TGTGCCAGCAGCTTATCGACTCATACTCGAACGGCAAATGAGCAGTTCTTC. This translates into CASSLSTHTRTANEQFF.

Points on this clonotype: The CDR3 ends on some other residue instead of the conserved phenylalanine or tryptophan, so this is likely a read error. V gene TRBV11-2 combines with J gene TRBJ2-5; 7 positions agree with TRBD2. Germline-derived CDR1 and CDR2 are SGHAT and FQNNGV. There are 14 residues in the CDR3. The CDR3 coding sequence is TGTGCCTGCAGCTCCCGGACTAGGGTTGAGACCCAGTACCAC. Translation: CACSSRTRVETQYH.

The chain recombines TRBV5-4 with TRBJ2-2; TRBD2 might be the D (6 bases). Germline-derived CDR1 and CDR2 are SGHNT and YYREEE (reference sequence). With 4 bases removed from V and 4 bases from J, the gap between germline ends came to 20 bases. The CDR3 runs 17 residues. In DNA form, the CDR3 reads TGTGCCAGCAGCCCGGGAGTTACCTCCCCGAGCACCGGGGAGCTGTTTTTT. This codes for CASSPGVTSPSTGELFF. The full variable domain, rest sourced from reference TRBV5-4 and TRBJ2-2, is ETGVTQSPTHLIKTRGQQVTLRCSSQSGHNTVSWYQQALGQGPQFIFQYYREEENGRGNFPPRFSGLQFPNYSSELNVNALELDDSALYLCASSPGVTSPSTGELFFGEGSRLTVL.

The genes are TRBV20-1 and TRBJ2-4; D is unresolved. The V end was cut by 2 bases, the J end by 5 bases, with 4 bases between. CDR3 length equals 11 residues. Looked up from germline, CDR1 is DFQATT and CDR2 is SNEGSKA (reference sequence). The CDR3 DNA is TGCAGTGCTAGACTCGAAAACATTCAGTACTTC. It codes for CSARLENIQYF.

Points on this clonotype: A much larger clone lies a single base off, so this may be a read error. The CDR3 here is CASSDRSGGVGSGANVLTF. The CDR3, as DNA: TGTGCCAGCAGTGATCGATCAGGGGGCGTCGGCTCTGGGGCCAACGTCCTGACTTTC. The genes are TRBV6-6 and TRBJ2-6, with TRBD1 matching 8 bases. V was clipped by 5 bases and J by 0 bases; unmatched bases: 12. The CDR3 contains 19 residues. Germline V gene data show CDR1 as MNHNY and CDR2 as SVGAGI (reference sequence).

Remarks on this clonotype: This may be a read error: a much more frequent sequence differs by one nucleotide. It is likely a read error, because the conserved phenylalanine at the end of the CDR3 is missing. The V gene is TRBV6-5, the J gene TRBJ1-2; D is undetermined. The CDR3 contains 13 residues. Trimming took 5 bases from V and 2 from J, leaving 9 bases between them. Germline V lookup: CDR1 MNHEY, CDR2 SVGAGI. CDR3 sequence reads: CASSQMGNYGYTS. DNA of the CDR3: TGTGCCAGCAGTCAAATGGGGAACTATGGCTACACCTCC.

The sample holds many counts of this clonotype. The rearrangement uses TRBV6-5 and TRBJ1-5, with unresolved D. Germline loops: CDR1 MNHEY, CDR2 SVGAGI. V lost 6 bases and J 0 bases, leaving 6 bases between the germline ends. CDR3 length: 13 residues. This chain's CDR3 is CASRPYSNQPQHF. The CDR3 DNA sequence: TGTGCCAGCAGACCATATAGCAATCAGCCCCAGCATTTT.

This clonotype appeared a few times. The rearrangement uses TRBV7-9 and TRBJ2-7; D may be TRBD2 (7 bases). Germline V CDR1 and CDR2: SEHNR, FQNEAQ (reference sequence). The CDR3 spans 13 residues. With 5 bases removed from V and 7 bases from J, the gap between germline ends came to 15 bases. This chain's CDR3 is CASSPPGGSEQYF. CDR3 nucleotides: TGTGCCAGCAGCCCTCCGGGGGGCAGTGAGCAGTACTTC.

On this clonotype itself: This may come from a read error, since a much larger clone is one base off. The chain employs TRBV5-4 and TRBJ2-3, with D maybe TRBD2 (6 bases). There are 15 residues in the CDR3. Germline assignment: CDR1 SGHNT and CDR2 YYREEE (reference sequence). For the CDR3, the DNA is TGTGCCAGCAGCCGACTAGGCCAAAGGGGAGATACGCGGTATTTT. It specifies CASSRLGQRGDTRYF.

Regarding this clonotype: This CDR3 fails to terminate in the conserved phenylalanine or tryptophan, so it likely reflects a read error. The chain has TRBV11-2 and TRBJ1-2; D not resolved. CDR1 is SGHAT, CDR2 FQNNGV, per germline. CDR3 size: 15 residues. The CDR3 here is CASSSRGSTNYGYTL. The CDR3 nucleotides are TGTGCTAGCAGCTCCCGAGGGTCAACTAACTATGGCTACACCTTA.